This TCR beta chain was observed in a study of monozygotic twins with inflammatory bowel disease. In germline, CDR1 is MNHNS, CDR2 SASEGT. The CDR3 has 13 amino acids. Comments on this clonotype: The target antigen is unknown.

Template switching incorporated UMIs with a 6-nucleotide sample barcode. With the 5' RACE reads reprocessed, TCRdb shows one record per CDR3 protein and no DNA. Here the sample table reports a few hundred thousand distinct CDR3 sequences. Study-level findings and limits: Reduced clonotype sharing with other individuals was observed in IBD patients relative to healthy twins, especially with disease activity. Varying immunosuppressive regimens may have increased patient repertoire variability. TCRbeta inverse Simpson diversity was decreased in IBD patients versus healthy co-twins.

Sequencing was done on a sample of blood. The gene calls are TRBV6-1 and TRBJ1-1. The source of this sequence is a human donor with ulcerative colitis or Crohn's disease, or a healthy co-twin of an affected twin (not recorded which). The CDR3 loop reads CASREGLNTEAFF.